This record covers a single TCR beta chain. These data belong to a study of CD8 T cells in Susac syndrome. Patients with stable or active relapsing-remitting disease, all of them treatment-naive, made up the multiple sclerosis controls. Reverse transcription of roughly 0.45 to 1 ug RNA used random hexamers. TCRdb itself ran the immunoSEQ multiplex PCR reads through MiXCR, one entry per CDR3 protein. The profile shows 150,000 to 200,000 distinct CDR3 sequences, around 95% of them singletons. Germline values: CDR1 LGHDT, CDR2 YNNKEL (reference sequence). The CDR3 length is 13 residues. Between the trimmed V and J ends, which lost 3 bases and 1 base, there was a span of 3 bases.

The sequence was obtained from a human donor with multiple sclerosis. The sample was CD8+ T cells from PBMCs. V usage is TRBV3-1 and J usage is TRBJ2-2; D not resolved. In nucleotides, the CDR3 is TGTGCCAGCAGCCATGTGAACACCGGGGAGCTGTTTTTT. It specifies CASSHVNTGELFF.